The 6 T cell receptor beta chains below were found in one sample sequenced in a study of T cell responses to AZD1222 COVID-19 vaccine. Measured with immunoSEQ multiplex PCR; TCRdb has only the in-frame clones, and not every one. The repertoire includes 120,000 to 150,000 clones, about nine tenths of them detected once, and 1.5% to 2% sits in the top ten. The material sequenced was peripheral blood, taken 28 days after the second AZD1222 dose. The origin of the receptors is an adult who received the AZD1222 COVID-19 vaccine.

This CDR3 is CASSLGGGSGSYNEQFF. The DNA of the CDR3 is TGTGCCAGCAGCTTAGGGGGCGGGAGCGGCTCCTACAATGAGCAGTTCTTC. The chain has TRBV7-8 and TRBJ2-1, with 7 bases aligning to TRBD2. The CDR3 runs to 17 residues. Germline V gene data show CDR1 as SGHVS and CDR2 as FQNEAQ. Unmatched junction bases numbered 6, after V lost 1 base and J lost 0 bases.

CDR3 DNA sequence: TGTGCCAGCAGCGTAGCTATGGGTCTCTCTGGAAACACCATATATTTT. Translated: CASSVAMGLSGNTIYF. This chain uses TRBV9 with TRBJ1-3; D gene uncertain. Deletions cut 0 bases from V and 0 bases from J, with 10 bases between. CDR1 and CDR2 from the germline V gene are SGDLS and YYNGEE. This CDR3 spans 16 amino acids.

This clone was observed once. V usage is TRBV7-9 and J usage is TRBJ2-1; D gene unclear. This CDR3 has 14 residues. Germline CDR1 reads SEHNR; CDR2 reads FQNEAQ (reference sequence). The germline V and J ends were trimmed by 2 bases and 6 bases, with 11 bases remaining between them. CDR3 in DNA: TGTGCCAGCAGCTTACCCAGCAGATCCAATGAGCAGTTCTTC. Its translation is CASSLPSRSNEQFF. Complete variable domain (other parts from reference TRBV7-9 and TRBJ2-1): DTGVSQNPRHKITKRGQNVTFRCDPISEHNRLYWYRQTLGQGPEFLTYFQNEAQLEKSRLLSDRFSAERPKGSFSTLEIQRTEQGDSAMYLCASSLPSRSNEQFFGPGTRLTVL.

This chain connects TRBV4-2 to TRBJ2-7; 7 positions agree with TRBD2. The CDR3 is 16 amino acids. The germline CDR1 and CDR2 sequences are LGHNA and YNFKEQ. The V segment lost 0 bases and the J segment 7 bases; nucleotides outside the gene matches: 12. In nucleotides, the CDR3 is TGTGCCAGCAGCCAAGATGGGCGGGAGCGGCGCGGGGAGCAGTACTTC. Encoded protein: CASSQDGRERRGEQYF.

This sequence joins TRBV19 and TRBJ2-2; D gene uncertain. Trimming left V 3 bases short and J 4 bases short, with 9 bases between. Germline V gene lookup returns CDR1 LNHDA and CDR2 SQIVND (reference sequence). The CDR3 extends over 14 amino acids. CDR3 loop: CASSISHGTGELFF. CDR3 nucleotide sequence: TGTGCCAGTAGTATCTCCCACGGCACCGGGGAGCTGTTTTTT.

This CDR3 is CASSLTQETQYF. CDR3 DNA: TGTGCCAGCAGTTTAACCCAAGAGACCCAGTACTTC. The J gene is TRBJ2-5, the V gene TRBV28; D gene ambiguous. CDR1 is MDHEN, CDR2 SYDVKM, per germline. Between the trimmed V and J ends, which lost 2 bases and 1 base, there was a span of 2 bases. CDR3 size: 12 residues.